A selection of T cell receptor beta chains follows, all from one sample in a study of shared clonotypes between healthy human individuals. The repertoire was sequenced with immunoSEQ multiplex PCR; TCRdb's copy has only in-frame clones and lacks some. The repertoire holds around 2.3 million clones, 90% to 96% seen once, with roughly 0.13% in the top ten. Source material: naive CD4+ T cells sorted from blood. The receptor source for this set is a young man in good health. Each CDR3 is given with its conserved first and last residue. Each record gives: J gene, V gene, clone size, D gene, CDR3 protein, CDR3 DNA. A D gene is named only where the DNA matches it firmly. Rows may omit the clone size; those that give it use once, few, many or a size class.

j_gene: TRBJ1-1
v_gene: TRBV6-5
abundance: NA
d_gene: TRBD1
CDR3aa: CASIPTGGTTEAFF
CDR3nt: TGTGCCAGCATCCCGACAGGGGGAACCACTGAAGCTTTCTTT

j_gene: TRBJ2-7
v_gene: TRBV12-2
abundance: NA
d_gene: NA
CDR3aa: CASRLAWTSGLYEQYF
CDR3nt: TGTGCAAGTCGCTTAGCGTGGACTAGCGGACTATACGAGCAGTACTTC

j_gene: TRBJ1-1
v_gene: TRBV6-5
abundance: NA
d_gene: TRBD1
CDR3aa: CASSLTGDTEAFF
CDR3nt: TGTGCCAGCAGTTTAACAGGGGATACTGAAGCTTTCTTT

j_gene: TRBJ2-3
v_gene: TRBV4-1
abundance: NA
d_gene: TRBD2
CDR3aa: CASSHGLAGGSDTQYF
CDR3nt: TGCGCCAGCAGCCACGGACTAGCGGGAGGGTCAGATACGCAGTATTTT

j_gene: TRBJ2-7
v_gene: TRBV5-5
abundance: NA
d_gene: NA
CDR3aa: CASSFTAGPYEQYF
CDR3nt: TGTGCCAGCAGCTTCACGGCAGGGCCCTACGAGCAGTACTTC

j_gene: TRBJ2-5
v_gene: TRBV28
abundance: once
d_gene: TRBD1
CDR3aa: CASSNTQGRETQYF
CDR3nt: TGTGCCAGCAGTAACACACAGGGGCGAGAGACCCAGTACTTC

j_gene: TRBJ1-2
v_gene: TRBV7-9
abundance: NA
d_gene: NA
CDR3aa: CASSLREQGYTF
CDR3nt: TGTGCCAGCAGCTTAAGGGAGCAGGGCTACACCTTC

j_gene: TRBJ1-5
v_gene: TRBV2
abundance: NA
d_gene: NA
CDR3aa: CASSETEGLVQPQHF
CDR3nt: TGTGCCAGCAGTGAAACGGAGGGGCTGGTTCAGCCCCAGCATTTT

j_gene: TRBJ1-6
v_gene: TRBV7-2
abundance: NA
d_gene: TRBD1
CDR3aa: CASSLDRATLLSPLHF
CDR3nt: TGTGCCAGCAGCCTGGACAGGGCCACGTTGCTATCCCCCCTCCACTTT

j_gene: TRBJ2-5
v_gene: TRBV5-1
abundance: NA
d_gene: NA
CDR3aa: CASSWSVEETQYF
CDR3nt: TGCGCCAGCAGCTGGTCGGTGGAAGAGACCCAGTACTTC

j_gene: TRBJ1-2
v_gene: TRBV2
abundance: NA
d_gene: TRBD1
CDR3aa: CASSDRDRESRYYGYTF
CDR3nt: TGTGCCAGCAGTGACCGGGACAGGGAATCGCGGTACTATGGCTACACCTTC

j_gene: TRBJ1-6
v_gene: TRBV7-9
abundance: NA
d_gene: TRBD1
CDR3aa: CASSPYGQVPSPLHF
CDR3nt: TGTGCCAGCAGTCCCTACGGACAGGTACCGTCACCCCTCCACTTT

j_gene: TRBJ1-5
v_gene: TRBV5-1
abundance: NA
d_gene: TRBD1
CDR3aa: CASSPGTVYSNQPQHF
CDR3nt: TGCGCCAGCAGCCCGGGGACAGTATATAGCAATCAGCCCCAGCATTTT

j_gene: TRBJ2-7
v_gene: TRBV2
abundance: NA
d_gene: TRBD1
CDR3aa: CASSEFGQGPYEQYF
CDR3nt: TGTGCCAGCAGTGAATTCGGACAGGGCCCGTACGAGCAGTACTTC

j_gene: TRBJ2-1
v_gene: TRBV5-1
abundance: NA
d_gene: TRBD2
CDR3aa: CASSFTTGTSGSNEQFF
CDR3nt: TGCGCCAGCAGCTTTACTACCGGGACTAGCGGCTCCAATGAGCAGTTCTTC

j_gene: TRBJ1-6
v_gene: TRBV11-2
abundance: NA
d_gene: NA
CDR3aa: CATSGSYNSPLHF
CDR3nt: TGTGCCACCTCGGGCTCCTATAATTCACCCCTCCACTTT

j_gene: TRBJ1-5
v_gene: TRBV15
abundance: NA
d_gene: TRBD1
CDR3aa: CATSRASGQVNQPQHF
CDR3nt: TGTGCCACCAGCAGGGCTTCAGGACAGGTCAATCAGCCCCAGCATTTT

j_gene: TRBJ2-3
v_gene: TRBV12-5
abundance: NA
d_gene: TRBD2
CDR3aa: CASGSLRGPPGGADTQYF
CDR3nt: TGTGCTAGTGGTTCCCTCCGGGGTCCGCCGGGGGGGGCGGATACGCAGTATTTT

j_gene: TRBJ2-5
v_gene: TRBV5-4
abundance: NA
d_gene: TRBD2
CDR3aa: CASSPLAGGETQYF
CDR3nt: TGTGCCAGCAGCCCACTAGCGGGAGGCGAGACCCAGTACTTC

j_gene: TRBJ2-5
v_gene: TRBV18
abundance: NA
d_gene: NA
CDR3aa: CASSPTSGETQYF
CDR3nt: TGTGCCAGCTCACCCACATCGGGGGAGACCCAGTACTTC

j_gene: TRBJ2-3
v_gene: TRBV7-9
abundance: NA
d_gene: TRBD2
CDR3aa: CASSLERGGGTDTQYF
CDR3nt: TGTGCCAGCAGCTTAGAGCGGGGGGGAGGAACAGATACGCAGTATTTT

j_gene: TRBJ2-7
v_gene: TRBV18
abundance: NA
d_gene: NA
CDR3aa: CASSPGYEQYF
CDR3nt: TGTGCCAGCTCACCGGGCTACGAGCAGTACTTC